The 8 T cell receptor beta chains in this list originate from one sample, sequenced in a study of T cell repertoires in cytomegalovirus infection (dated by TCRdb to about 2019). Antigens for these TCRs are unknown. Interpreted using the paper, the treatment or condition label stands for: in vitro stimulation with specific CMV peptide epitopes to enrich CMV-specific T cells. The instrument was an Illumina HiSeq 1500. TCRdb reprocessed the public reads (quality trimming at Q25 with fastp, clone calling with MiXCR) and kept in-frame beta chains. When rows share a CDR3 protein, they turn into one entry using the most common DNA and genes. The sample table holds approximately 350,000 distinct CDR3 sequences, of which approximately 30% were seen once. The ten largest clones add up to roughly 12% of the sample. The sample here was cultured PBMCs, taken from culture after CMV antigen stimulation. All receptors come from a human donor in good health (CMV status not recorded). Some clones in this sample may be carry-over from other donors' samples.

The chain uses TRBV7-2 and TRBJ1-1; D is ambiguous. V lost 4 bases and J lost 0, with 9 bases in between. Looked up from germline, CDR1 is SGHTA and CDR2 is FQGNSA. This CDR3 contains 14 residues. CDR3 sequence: CASSYPLMNTEAFF. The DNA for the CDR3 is TGTGCCAGCAGCTACCCCCTAATGAACACTGAAGCTTTCTTT.

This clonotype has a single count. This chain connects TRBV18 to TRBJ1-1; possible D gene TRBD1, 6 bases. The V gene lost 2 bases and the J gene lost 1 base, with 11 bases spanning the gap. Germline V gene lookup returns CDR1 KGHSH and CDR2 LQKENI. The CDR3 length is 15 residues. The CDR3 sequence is CASSPRGDPNTEAFF. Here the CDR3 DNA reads TGTGCCAGCTCACCAAGGGGGGATCCGAACACTGAAGCTTTCTTT.

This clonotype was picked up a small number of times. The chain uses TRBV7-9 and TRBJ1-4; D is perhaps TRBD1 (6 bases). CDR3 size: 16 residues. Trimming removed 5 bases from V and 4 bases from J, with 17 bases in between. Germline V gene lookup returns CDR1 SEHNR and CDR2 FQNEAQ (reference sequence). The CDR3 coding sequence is TGTGCCAGCAGCCCATACAGGGTTCCCCTTAATGAAAAACTGTTTTTT. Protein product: CASSPYRVPLNEKLFF.

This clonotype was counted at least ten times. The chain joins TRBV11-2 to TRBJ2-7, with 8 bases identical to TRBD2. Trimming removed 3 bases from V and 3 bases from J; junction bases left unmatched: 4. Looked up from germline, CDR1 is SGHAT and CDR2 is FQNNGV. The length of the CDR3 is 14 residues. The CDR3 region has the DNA TGTGCCAGCAGCTTTACTAGCGGATACTACGAGCAGTACTTC. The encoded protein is CASSFTSGYYEQYF.

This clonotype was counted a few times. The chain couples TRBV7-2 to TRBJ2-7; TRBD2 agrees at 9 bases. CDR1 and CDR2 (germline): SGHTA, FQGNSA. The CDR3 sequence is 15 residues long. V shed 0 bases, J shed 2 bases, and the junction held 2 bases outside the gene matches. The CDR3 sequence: CASSLARGGAYEQYF. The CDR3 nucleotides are TGTGCCAGCAGCTTAGCGCGCGGGGGGGCCTACGAGCAGTACTTC.

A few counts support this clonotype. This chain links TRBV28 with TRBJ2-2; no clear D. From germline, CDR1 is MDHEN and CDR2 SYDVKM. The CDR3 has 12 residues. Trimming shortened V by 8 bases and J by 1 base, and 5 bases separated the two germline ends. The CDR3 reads CASVENTGELFF. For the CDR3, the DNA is TGTGCCAGCGTCGAGAACACCGGGGAGCTGTTTTTT.

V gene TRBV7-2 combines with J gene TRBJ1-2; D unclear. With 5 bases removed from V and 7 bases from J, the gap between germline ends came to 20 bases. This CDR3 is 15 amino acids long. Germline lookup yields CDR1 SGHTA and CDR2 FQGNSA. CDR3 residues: CASSQQELEGCGYTF. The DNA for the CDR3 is TGTGCCAGCAGCCAGCAGGAGTTAGAAGGCTGTGGCTACACCTTC.

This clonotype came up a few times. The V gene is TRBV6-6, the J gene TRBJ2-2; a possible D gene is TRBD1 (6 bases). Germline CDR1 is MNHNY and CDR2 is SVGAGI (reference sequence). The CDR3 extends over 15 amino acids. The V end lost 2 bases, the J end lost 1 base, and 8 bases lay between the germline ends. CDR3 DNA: TGTGCCAGCAGTTACGTCAGGGGGAACACCGGGGAGCTGTTTTTT. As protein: CASSYVRGNTGELFF.